The 7 T cell receptor beta chains listed next were all sequenced from one sample in a study of blood T cell repertoires in COVID-19. Assay used: immunoSEQ multiplex PCR; TCRdb lists only in-frame clones, some missing. The sample has 200,000 to 300,000 clones; 80% to 85% are singletons. The sample was peripheral blood. Every receptor here comes from a man in his sixties with acute or convalescent COVID-19.

This clone was found a few times. J is TRBJ1-3 and V is TRBV11-3; D remains ambiguous. This CDR3 spans 13 amino acids. In germline, CDR1 is SGHNT, CDR2 YENEEA. V gave up 5 bases and J gave up 1 base, with 6 bases separating them. The CDR3 here is CASSLNSGNTIYF. CDR3 nucleotide sequence: TGTGCCAGCAGCCTTAATTCTGGAAACACCATATATTTT.

The chain uses TRBV2 and TRBJ2-3, with 7 bases that match TRBD2. There are 13 residues in the CDR3. V was pared by 4 bases and J by 6 bases, with 4 bases of the junction left unmatched. Germline lookup yields CDR1 SNHLY and CDR2 FYNNEI. Here the CDR3 reads CASSARGVDTQYF. DNA for the CDR3: TGTGCCAGCAGTGCCCGGGGGGTGGATACGCAGTATTTT.

This sequence joins TRBV19 and TRBJ1-5; D not certain. V dropped 3 bases and J dropped 6 bases, with 12 bases sitting between them. The V gene's germline CDR1 is LNHDA and CDR2 SQIVND (reference sequence). The length of the CDR3 is 14 residues. CDR3 loop: CASSMVTRGQPQHF. As DNA, the CDR3 is TGTGCCAGTAGTATGGTGACCCGGGGTCAGCCCCAGCATTTT.

This sequence joins TRBV9 and TRBJ2-1; 8 nucleotides agree with TRBD2. Germline trimming cut 4 bases from V and 5 bases from J; bases unmatched to any gene: 8. The CDR3 runs to 15 residues. Germline CDR1 reads SGDLS; CDR2 reads YYNGEE. The CDR3 sequence: CASSSPGRAHNEQFF. The CDR3 DNA follows: TGTGCCAGCAGCTCCCCCGGGAGGGCCCACAATGAGCAGTTCTTC.

The chain recombines TRBV7-2 with TRBJ2-3; D is undetermined. V gave up 1 base and J gave up 0 bases, with 11 bases separating them. The CDR3 extends over 16 amino acids. The V gene's germline CDR1 is SGHTA and CDR2 FQGNSA. The DNA of the CDR3 is TGTGCCAGCAGCTTAGGCCTAAACCCAAGCACAGATACGCAGTATTTT. Translated: CASSLGLNPSTDTQYF.

V usage is TRBV3-1 (or the pseudogene TRBV3-2) and J usage is TRBJ2-5; 9 positions agree with TRBD2. V shed 0 bases, J shed 8 bases, and the junction held 10 bases outside the gene matches. CDR1 and CDR2 from the germline V gene are LGHDT and YNNKEL (reference sequence). The CDR3 consists of 16 residues. The CDR3 here is CASSQDPIAGVNTQYF. Written as DNA, the CDR3 is TGTGCCAGCAGCCAAGATCCAATAGCGGGGGTGAACACCCAGTACTTC.

The chain recombines TRBV14 with TRBJ2-7, with D perhaps TRBD2 (7 bases). Trimming took 0 bases from V and 2 from J, leaving 11 bases between them. The CDR3 is made up of 15 amino acids. Germline assignment: CDR1 SGHDN and CDR2 FVKESK. CDR3 bases: TGTGCCAGCAGCCAAGAAGGGGGGGGCGCCTACGAGCAGTACTTC. Amino acid sequence: CASSQEGGGAYEQYF.